This TCR beta chain comes out of a study of early T cells in non-severe SARS-CoV-2 infection. The wider study: RNA in bulk from unsorted whole blood was sequenced, and chains were unpaired.

cDNA molecules, individually, were tagged with unique molecular identifiers. TCRdb re-analysed the 5' RACE reads in MiXCR, keeping a single row per CDR3 protein. The sample lists tens of thousands of distinct CDR3 sequences, approximately 12% occurring once. This clonotype has ten or more counts. Its specificity is unknown. Overall study results and limits: Matching results from VDJdb favored anti-spike CD8 responses, leaving private and CD4 specificities undetected.

Germline V gives CDR1 SGDLS, CDR2 YYNGEE. V dropped 3 bases and J dropped 8 bases, with 14 bases sitting between them. CDR3 length: 13 residues. Sequencing was performed on whole blood, taken at baseline. The source of this sequence is an adult who was a healthcare worker with PCR-confirmed SARS-CoV-2 infection or an uninfected control (not recorded which). The donor label of this sample is uncertain. The chain carries TRBV9 and TRBJ1-2, with D perhaps matching TRBD1 (6 bases). The CDR3 DNA sequence: TGTGCCAGCAGCGGGACAGTCCCTATGGGCTACACCTTC. Residues: CASSGTVPMGYTF. Full variable domain (rest looked up from reference TRBV9 and TRBJ1-2): DSGVTQTPKHLITATGQRVTLRCSPRSGDLSVYWYQQSLDQGLQFLIQYYNGEERAKGNILERFSAQQFPDLHSELNLSSLELGDSALYFCASSGTVPMGYTFGSGTRLTVV.